The next 18 T cell receptor beta chains were all read from a single sample in a study of blood T cells in healthy people across ages. A second PCR, run for about 7 to 11 cycles, used a sample-barcoded 5' primer plus a J-beta primer mix. TCRdb fed the 5' RACE reads into MiXCR, producing one record per CDR3 protein. The data show hundreds of thousands of distinct CDR3 sequences, with more than 40% seen just once and under 35% held by the top ten. The sample taken for sequencing was blood. The receptors stem from a woman aged 60-70 years in good health.

The chain joins TRBV15 to TRBJ1-4, with D unresolved. The V gene lost 2 bases and the J gene lost 7 bases, with 14 bases spanning the gap. The germline V gene encodes CDR1 LNHNV and CDR2 YYDKDF (reference sequence). CDR3 length: 15 residues. The chain's CDR3 is CATSRTIAAPEKLFF. DNA of the CDR3: TGTGCCACCAGCAGAACGATAGCAGCACCTGAAAAACTGTTTTTT.

Worth noting for this clonotype: A much larger clone lies one base from this, so it may be a read error. The rearrangement links TRBV7-2 to TRBJ2-5; 12 bases are shared with TRBD2. With the DNA end fitting TRBJ2-7 better, the J assignment may be wrong. The CDR3 sequence is 15 residues long. Per germline, CDR1 SGHTA and CDR2 FQGNSA. In DNA, the CDR3 is TGTGCCAGCAACCCACTAGCGGGAGGTGGCTACGAGCAGTACTTC. It is translated as CASNPLAGGGYEQYF.

CDR3 loop: CSAPKLAGGVGNEQYF. The CDR3 DNA is TGCAGTGCCCCTAAATTAGCGGGAGGGGTAGGTAACGAGCAGTACTTC. The chain uses TRBV20-1 and TRBJ2-7, with 11 bases aligning to TRBD2. With 6 bases clipped from V and 5 bases from J, the junction kept 15 bases outside the gene matches. The germline CDR1 and CDR2 sequences are DFQATT and SNEGSKA (reference sequence). The CDR3 runs 16 residues.

Comments on this clonotype: A clone one base away is much larger, so this may be a read error. This chain connects TRBV7-2 to TRBJ2-1, with 10 bases matching TRBD1. Germline values: CDR1 SGHTA, CDR2 FQGNSA. This CDR3 has 15 residues. The V gene end was trimmed by 11 bases and the J gene end by 2 bases; junction bases not matched to a gene: 9. DNA for the CDR3: TGTGCCGGCACCACGGGACAGGGGACCTACAATGAGCAGTTCTTC. This codes for CAGTTGQGTYNEQFF.

This chain links TRBV20-1 with TRBJ2-3, with TRBD2 as a possible D gene (6 bases). Germline CDR1 and CDR2: DFQATT and SNEGSKA (reference sequence). V lost 5 bases and J 5 bases, leaving 14 bases between the germline ends. CDR3 size: 13 residues. The CDR3: CSASTRGLDTQYF. The DNA of the CDR3 is TGCAGTGCTTCGACTAGGGGATTAGATACGCAGTATTTT.

The V call is TRBV5-4, the J call TRBJ2-5; 16 bases agree with TRBD2. Per the germline V gene, CDR1 is SGHNT and CDR2 is YYREEE (reference sequence). Germline trimming cut 3 bases from V and 1 base from J; bases unmatched to any gene: 6. The length of the CDR3 is 18 residues. The CDR3 region is CASSSGLAGGVSQETQYF. In DNA form, the CDR3 reads TGTGCCAGCAGCTCGGGACTAGCGGGAGGGGTGAGCCAAGAGACCCAGTACTTC.

This clonotype has only one observation. This rearrangement joins TRBV24-1 to TRBJ2-1, with 8 positions matching TRBD2. Per the germline V gene, CDR1 is KGHDR and CDR2 is SFDVKD. CDR3 length: 18 residues. After removal of 2 bases from V and 5 bases from J, the junction contained 13 bases not matched to a gene. CDR3 protein: CATSDSALLAEGDNEQFF. The CDR3 bases are TGTGCCACCAGTGATTCAGCCCTACTAGCGGAGGGGGACAATGAGCAGTTCTTC.

This chain connects TRBV20-1 to TRBJ2-1; 9 bases fit TRBD2. This CDR3 has 16 amino acids. Germline V gives CDR1 DFQATT, CDR2 SNEGSKA (reference sequence). The junction had 13 bases not matched to a gene; V was cut back by 5 bases and J by 5 bases. In nucleotides, the CDR3 is TGCAGTGCTCGGTATAGCGGGAGCTCGCACCACAATGAGCAGTTCTTC. It translates to CSARYSGSSHHNEQFF.

The chain is built from TRBV27 and TRBJ2-5; 12 bases match TRBD2. This CDR3 has 17 amino acids. Per germline, CDR1 MNHEY and CDR2 SMNVEV (reference sequence). The V segment lost 6 bases and the J segment 11 bases; nucleotides outside the gene matches: 19. The CDR3 DNA is TGTGCCAGCAGGCTGGGCCGACTAGCGGGAGCTTACAATGAGCAGTACTTC. The encoded protein is CASRLGRLAGAYNEQYF.

This clonotype showed up many times. V is TRBV27 and J is TRBJ2-3; 9 bases are a match to TRBD2. The J segment lost 7 bases and the V segment lost 3 bases, leaving 5 bases of the junction unmatched. The CDR3 spans 14 residues. Looked up from germline, CDR1 is MNHEY and CDR2 is SMNVEV (reference sequence). CDR3 loop: CASSFSGGMNTQYF. In nucleotides, the CDR3 is TGTGCCAGCAGTTTTAGCGGGGGCATGAATACGCAGTATTTT.

J is TRBJ2-7 and V is TRBV4-1; tentatively, D is TRBD2 (5 bases). With 3 bases removed from V and 3 bases from J, the gap between germline ends came to 24 bases. This CDR3 has 18 amino acids. The germline CDR1 and CDR2 sequences are MGHRA and YSYEKL. CDR3 nucleotide sequence: TGCGCCAGCAGCCAGGAGGCGCCCCGAAGCGGAGACTTCTACGAGCAGTACTTC. This gives the protein CASSQEAPRSGDFYEQYF.

This clonotype turned up a few times. The chain combines TRBV2 with TRBJ2-7, with 9 bases fitting TRBD1. V lost 6 bases to trimming and J lost 7 bases; unmatched junction nucleotides: 10. Germline CDR1 reads SNHLY; CDR2 reads FYNNEI. The CDR3 is made up of 14 amino acids. CDR3 sequence reads: CASSSGTGNSEQYF. DNA of the CDR3: TGTGCCAGCAGCTCCGGGACAGGGAATTCGGAGCAGTACTTC.

The V gene is TRBV27, the J gene TRBJ2-5, with D perhaps matching TRBD1 (6 bases). From germline, CDR1 is MNHEY and CDR2 SMNVEV (reference sequence). V lost 1 base, J lost 0 bases, and 6 bases lay in between. The CDR3 is 14 amino acids. CDR3 in amino acids: CASSLWDNQETQYF. CDR3 in DNA: TGTGCCAGCAGTTTATGGGACAACCAAGAGACCCAGTACTTC.

This clonotype has just a few counts. V and J are TRBV6-5 and TRBJ1-4; D gene unclear. The CDR3 totals 14 residues. Germline lookup yields CDR1 MNHEY and CDR2 SVGAGI. Trimming stripped 2 bases from V and 7 bases from J, with 11 bases between. CDR3 bases: TGTGCCAGCAGTTACATGGTGGCGGGTGAAAAACTGTTTTTT. As protein: CASSYMVAGEKLFF.

V is TRBV6-2 or TRBV6-3 and J is TRBJ2-1, with D possibly matching TRBD2 (6 bases). The germline gives CDR1 MNHEY, CDR2 SVGEGT. Trimming took off 6 bases at V and 8 bases at J, with 29 bases between the two ends. CDR3 length: 18 residues. The CDR3 reads CASSFSPGSLLSRDEQFF. In DNA form, the CDR3 reads TGTGCCAGCAGCTTTAGTCCCGGGAGTCTTCTAAGTCGGGATGAGCAGTTCTTC.

Points on this clonotype: Germline is not matched at one junction end, which may reflect a read error. The rearrangement uses TRBV15 and TRBJ2-1, with D unresolved. The CDR3 is 12 amino acids. Germline CDR1 and CDR2: LNHNV and YYDKDF (reference sequence). The chain's CDR3 is CATIRAYNEQFF. The CDR3 nucleotides are TGTGCCACCATCAGAGCCTACAATGAGCAGTTCTTC.

J is TRBJ2-7 and V is TRBV5-5, with 10 positions matching TRBD2. The junction had 12 bases not matched to a gene; V was cut back by 4 bases and J by 11 bases. In germline, CDR1 is SGHKS, CDR2 YYEKEE (reference sequence). The CDR3 sequence is 14 residues long. The CDR3 DNA is TGTGCCAGCAGCCCCACCGGGACTAGCGAGCATAAGTACTTC. Amino acid sequence: CASSPTGTSEHKYF.

This clonotype was observed a handful of times. The V gene is TRBV25-1, the J gene TRBJ1-2; no reliable D call. The germline CDR1 and CDR2 sequences are MGHDK and SYGVNS. V was clipped by 11 bases and J by 4 bases, with 20 bases between them. The CDR3 runs 14 residues. CDR3 DNA: TGTGCCCGTACCGAACCATTCCTGGGCTATGGCTACACCTTC. Amino acid sequence: CARTEPFLGYGYTF.